The entry that follows covers one T cell receptor (beta chain) sequence. Its target is unknown. The data belong to a study of shared clonotypes between healthy human individuals. Study-wide context: Those who served as donors were two women and a few men between the ages of 18 and 49.

Every donor was a Caucasian adult from Nashville, Tennessee. In the original analysis: There were no quality scores in the junction-only immunoSEQ sequences, so filtering differed. Repertoires were generated with immunoSEQ multiplex PCR, while TCRdb's copy carries only in-frame clones and drops some. Clone size and V and J calls were adopted from that table, with D and trimming inferred from the DNA. There are about 1.5 million clones in the sample; 95% to 99% occur only once, and roughly 0.42% lies in the top ten. The CDR3 covers 14 residues. The germline CDR1 and CDR2 sequences are MDHEN and SYDVKM. The V and J ends lost 1 base and 6 bases respectively, with 10 bases between them. Study observations and caveats: Expectations were that clonotype sharing among donors would be affected by sequencing depth.

The V and J genes are TRBV28 and TRBJ1-5; possibly TRBD1 for D (5 bases). The specimen sequenced was naive CD4+ T cells sorted from blood. Subset described: CD45RA+ positively selected. The receptor's source is a man under 40 in good health. CDR3 region: CASSLSRGSQPQHF. As DNA, the CDR3 is TGTGCCAGCAGTTTATCCCGGGGGAGTCAGCCCCAGCATTTT.